This TCR beta chain was recorded in a study of CD4 and CD8 cells across lung adenocarcinoma regions. TCRdb ran MiXCR on the PCR reads and lists one entry per CDR3 protein. Found here are 4,500 to 6,500 distinct CDR3 sequences, around 68% of them singletons; the top ten hold 20% to 25%. This clonotype occurred a few times. Between the trimmed V and J ends, which lost 3 bases and 2 bases, there was a span of 9 bases. The CDR3 is 14 amino acids. Germline-derived CDR1 and CDR2 are MNHEY and SMNVEV (reference sequence). The specimen sequenced was CD4+ T cells from the center of a lung tumor. This receptor was obtained from a female donor with lung adenocarcinoma. The CD4 and CD8 labels of this study may be unreliable. This sequence joins TRBV27 and TRBJ2-3; D uncertain. The CDR3 spells CASSLRQITDTQYF. CDR3 in DNA: TGTGCCAGCAGTTTGCGGCAAATCACAGATACGCAGTATTTT.